The present T cell receptor beta chain was sequenced within a study of immune cell composition in non-small cell lung cancer. General study results and limits: Squamous carcinomas (roughly 80%) more often had tumour-associated clones >0.5% than adenocarcinomas (33%).

Normal lung was sampled as far from the tumour as possible, at least 3 cm. The assay was immunoSEQ multiplex PCR, and TCRdb's table has in-frame clones only and misses some. Among over 15,000 clones listed, over 70% were seen once. Notes on this clone: Its antigen is currently unknown.

Germline-derived CDR1 and CDR2 are MDHEN and SYDVKM. This CDR3 is 17 amino acids long. V lost 7 bases to trimming and J lost 0 bases, with 20 bases between them. The same data also went into a second study, on CD4 T cells in lung cancer. That work adds: In vitro naive T-cell priming might explain some blood-derived responses.

This clonotype was obtained from a human donor with non-small cell lung cancer. What was sequenced was non-adjacent lung tissue. This chain uses TRBV28 with TRBJ2-3; D may be TRBD1 (6 bases). The CDR3 DNA follows: TGTGCCAGCAACCGATACAAACAGGGATCTAGCACAGATACGCAGTATTTT. It encodes CASNRYKQGSSTDTQYF. Drawing the rest from reference TRBV28 and TRBJ2-3, the complete variable domain is DVKVTQSSRYLVKRTGEKVFLECVQDMDHENMFWYRQDPGLGLRLIYFSYDVKMKEKGDIPEGYSVSREKKERFSLILESASTNQTSMYLCASNRYKQGSSTDTQYFGPGTRLTVL.